Each of the 18 T cell receptor beta chains below was sequenced from the same sample in a study of regulatory T cells in long-lasting Graves disease. The authors built TCR beta libraries using iRepertoire HTBI primers and Arm-PCR of CDR3 regions. TCRdb reprocessed the multiplex PCR reads with MiXCR, giving one entry per CDR3 protein. The sample has about 470,000 distinct CDR3 sequences; roughly 20% are singletons. Time point indicated: persistent/refractory GD, antithyroid drugs over 5 years with positive TRAb. PBMCs were the source of the RNA used for TCR sequencing. This sample comprised peripheral blood mononuclear cells (PBMCs), obtained when the disease was refractory, from a patient treated with antithyroid drugs. These receptors were obtained from a female donor with Graves disease.

The CDR3 DNA is TGCGCCGGCGGTAACAGGGGACAAGAGACCCAGTACTTC. It is translated as CAGGNRGQETQYF. The V gene is TRBV10-1, the J gene TRBJ2-5, with 7 nucleotides matching TRBD1. V shed 11 bases and J 2 bases; nucleotides not matched to a gene: 8. The germline V gene has CDR1 WNHNN and CDR2 SYGVQD (reference sequence). This CDR3 is 13 amino acids long.

This chain joins TRBV5-1 and TRBJ1-4; a weak D match, TRBD1 (5 bases). The germline CDR1 and CDR2 sequences are SGHRS and YFSETQ. Trimming stripped 4 bases from V and 7 bases from J, with 14 bases between. CDR3 length: 14 residues. CDR3 sequence reads: CASSGDPGSEKLFF. CDR3 bases: TGCGCCAGCAGCGGGGACCCTGGCAGTGAAAAACTGTTTTTT.

Many counts were recorded for this clonotype. V gene TRBV28 combines with J gene TRBJ2-7, with 7 bases lining up with TRBD2. After removal of 8 bases from V and 3 bases from J, the junction contained 13 bases not matched to a gene. This CDR3 region has 15 residues. Germline V gene lookup returns CDR1 MDHEN and CDR2 SYDVKM. CDR3 sequence: CASDEGAGVLYEQYF. The CDR3, as DNA: TGTGCCAGCGACGAAGGTGCGGGAGTTCTCTACGAGCAGTACTTC.

This clonotype occurred many times. J is TRBJ1-1 and V is TRBV28, with D possibly matching TRBD1 (5 bases). This CDR3 is 14 amino acids long. Germline V CDR1 and CDR2: MDHEN, SYDVKM. With 3 bases removed from V and 1 base from J, the gap between germline ends came to 9 bases. CDR3 loop: CASSFGQRNTEAFF. CDR3 bases: TGTGCCAGCAGTTTTGGACAAAGGAACACTGAAGCTTTCTTT.

The genes are TRBV30 and TRBJ2-7, with 8 bases aligning to TRBD1. Germline trimming cut 8 bases from V and 2 bases from J; bases unmatched to any gene: 11. CDR1 is GTSNPN and CDR2 is SVGIG in the germline V gene (reference sequence). The CDR3 runs 14 residues. The CDR3 coding sequence is TGTGCCCTCTGGACGGGACAGGCCACCTACGAGCAGTACTTC. Translation gives CALWTGQATYEQYF.

This clonotype was found many times. This chain uses TRBV28 with TRBJ2-7; 11 bases fit TRBD1. The CDR3 is 14 residues long. Trimming cost V 7 bases and J 9 bases; bases outside gene matches: 11. Germline assignment: CDR1 MDHEN and CDR2 SYDVKM. CDR3 bases: TGTGCCAGCACCTCCGGACAGGGGGCTGAAGTGCAGTACTTC. It is translated as CASTSGQGAEVQYF. Using reference TRBV28 and TRBJ2-7 for the parts outside the CDR3, the full variable domain is DVKVTQSSRYLVKRTGEKVFLECVQDMDHENMFWYRQDPGLGLRLIYFSYDVKMKEKGDIPEGYSVSREKKERFSLILESASTNQTSMYLCASTSGQGAEVQYFGPGTRLTVT.

This clonotype was seen many times. The chain has TRBV12-3 or TRBV12-4 and TRBJ2-2, with TRBD2 identical over 7 bases. The CDR3 totals 16 residues. Trimming at V came to 3 bases and at J to 6 bases, leaving 10 bases not matched to a gene. CDR3 region: CASSLSVGGPSGELFF. CDR3 sequence (DNA): TGTGCCAGCAGTTTGTCGGTGGGAGGGCCGTCCGGGGAGCTGTTTTTT.

This clonotype was seen ten or more times. The gene calls are TRBV28 and TRBJ2-1; either TRBD1 or TRBD2 may fit D (6 bases each). V lost 3 bases and J lost 12, with 21 bases in between. The germline V gene encodes CDR1 MDHEN and CDR2 SYDVKM. The CDR3 runs 15 residues. DNA for the CDR3: TGTGCCAGCAGTTTCGGCGCTCGGGGGCGCGGAGGGCAGTTCTTC. Amino acid sequence: CASSFGARGRGGQFF. The full variable domain, in which reference TRBV28 and TRBJ2-1 provide the parts outside the CDR3, is DVKVTQSSRYLVKRTGEKVFLECVQDMDHENMFWYRQDPGLGLRLIYFSYDVKMKEKGDIPEGYSVSREKKERFSLILESASTNQTSMYLCASSFGARGRGGQFFGPGTRLTVL.

Note on this clonotype: This may arise from a read error, as a much more abundant clone is one base away. Likely a read error: the CDR3 ends without its conserved phenylalanine or tryptophan. The chain links TRBV27 to TRBJ2-7; D is perhaps TRBD1 (5 bases). Germline V CDR1 and CDR2: MNHEY, SMNVEV (reference sequence). With 6 bases removed from V and 3 bases from J, the gap between germline ends came to 12 bases. The CDR3 is 13 residues long. As DNA, the CDR3 is TGTGCCAGCAGGGACATGGGAAGCTACGAGCAGTACTAC. It codes for CASRDMGSYEQYY.

The chain has TRBV27 and TRBJ1-1; possible D gene TRBD1, 5 bases. Germline assignment: CDR1 MNHEY and CDR2 SMNVEV (reference sequence). The CDR3 is made up of 14 amino acids. The V end lost 8 bases, the J end lost 5 bases, and 18 bases lay between the germline ends. CDR3 bases: TGTGCCAGCTCCCTGAGCAGGGTTACGACTGAAGCTTTCTTT. Protein: CASSLSRVTTEAFF.

Note on this clonotype: A read error may be the cause here, since a much bigger clone is one base away. The conserved final phenylalanine or tryptophan is absent from the CDR3, which likely points to a read error. The CDR3 loop is CSVKGQENTEAFL. Written as DNA, the CDR3 is TGCAGCGTAAAGGGACAGGAAAACACTGAAGCTTTCCTT. The V call is TRBV29-1, the J call TRBJ1-1, with TRBD1 matching over 8 bases. The CDR3 consists of 13 residues. With V trimmed by 6 bases and J by 2 bases, 5 bases remained unmatched. CDR1 is SQVTM, CDR2 ANQGSEA, per germline.

The chain recombines TRBV28 with TRBJ2-2; 10 nucleotides align to TRBD1. The V and J ends lost 5 bases and 6 bases, in that order; junction bases with no gene match: 15. The CDR3 has 18 residues. From germline, CDR1 is MDHEN and CDR2 SYDVKM. The DNA for the CDR3 is TGTGCCAGCAGTCCGACGCCCGGGACAGGGGCCGGGGCCGGGGAGCTGTTTTTT. Amino acids: CASSPTPGTGAGAGELFF. Full variable domain (outside the CDR3, taken from reference TRBV28 and TRBJ2-2): DVKVTQSSRYLVKRTGEKVFLECVQDMDHENMFWYRQDPGLGLRLIYFSYDVKMKEKGDIPEGYSVSREKKERFSLILESASTNQTSMYLCASSPTPGTGAGAGELFFGEGSRLTVL.

DNA for the CDR3: TGCGCCAGCAGCCAAGTAGGGACAGGGCAGTACGAGCAGTACTTC. Residues: CASSQVGTGQYEQYF. V usage is TRBV4-1 and J usage is TRBJ2-7; 9 bases agree with TRBD1. The germline V gene encodes CDR1 MGHRA and CDR2 YSYEKL. The V segment lost 1 base and the J segment 4 bases; nucleotides outside the gene matches: 5. This CDR3 has 15 residues.

V is TRBV6-1 and J is TRBJ2-7, with 8 bases matching TRBD2. Per germline, CDR1 MNHNS and CDR2 SASEGT. This CDR3 has 15 amino acids. The junction had 5 bases not matched to a gene; V was cut back by 1 base and J by 3 bases. CDR3 DNA sequence: TGTGCCAGCAGTGAAGGGACTAGCTTTCGCTACGAGCAGTACTTC. Translation gives CASSEGTSFRYEQYF.

A remark on this clonotype: A single base is all that separates this from a far larger clone, so a read error is likely. The CDR3 loop reads CAGMRTSGRGTQYF. CDR3 nucleotides: TGTGCCGGCATGAGGACTAGCGGGAGAGGGACCCAGTACTTC. The chain combines TRBV2 with TRBJ2-4; TRBD2 aligns across 13 bases. Judging by the DNA end, TRBJ2-5 fits better; the J call may be wrong. This CDR3 has 14 residues. The germline CDR1 and CDR2 sequences are SNHLY and FYNNEI.

The chain employs TRBV27 and TRBJ2-7; the match to TRBD1 covers 10 bases. V lost 6 bases to trimming and J lost 4 bases; unmatched junction nucleotides: 12. Germline V gene sequence: CDR1 MNHEY, CDR2 SMNVEV (reference sequence). This CDR3 is 16 amino acids long. The DNA for the CDR3 is TGTGCCAGCAGCCCATCTTCCGGGACAGGGGAATACGAGCAGTACTTC. Encoded protein: CASSPSSGTGEYEQYF.

This clonotype was observed a handful of times. Being one base from a much bigger clone, this may be a read error. The chain couples TRBV2 to TRBJ1-2; D ambiguous. The germline V gene encodes CDR1 SNHLY and CDR2 FYNNEI. This CDR3 is 11 amino acids long. Trimming stripped 4 bases from V and 6 bases from J, with 6 bases between. The CDR3 DNA sequence: TGTGCCAGCAGTGGGAAACATGGCTACACCTTC. Protein: CASSGKHGYTF. The whole variable domain, remainder taken from reference TRBV2 and TRBJ1-2, is EPEVTQTPSHQVTQMGQEVILRCVPISNHLYFYWYRQILGQKVEFLVSFYNNEISEKSEIFDDQFSVERPDGSNFTLKIRSTKLEDSAMYFCASSGKHGYTFGSGTRLTVV.

This clonotype turned up a few times. The rearrangement links TRBV3-1 to TRBJ2-7, with 12 nucleotides matching TRBD2. The CDR3 runs 16 residues. V lost 3 bases to trimming and J lost 3 bases; unmatched junction nucleotides: 6. Looked up from germline, CDR1 is LGHDT and CDR2 is YNNKEL (reference sequence). DNA for the CDR3: TGTGCCAGCAGCCAGGAGACTAGCGGGAGTGACTACGAGCAGTACTTC. It yields the protein CASSQETSGSDYEQYF.